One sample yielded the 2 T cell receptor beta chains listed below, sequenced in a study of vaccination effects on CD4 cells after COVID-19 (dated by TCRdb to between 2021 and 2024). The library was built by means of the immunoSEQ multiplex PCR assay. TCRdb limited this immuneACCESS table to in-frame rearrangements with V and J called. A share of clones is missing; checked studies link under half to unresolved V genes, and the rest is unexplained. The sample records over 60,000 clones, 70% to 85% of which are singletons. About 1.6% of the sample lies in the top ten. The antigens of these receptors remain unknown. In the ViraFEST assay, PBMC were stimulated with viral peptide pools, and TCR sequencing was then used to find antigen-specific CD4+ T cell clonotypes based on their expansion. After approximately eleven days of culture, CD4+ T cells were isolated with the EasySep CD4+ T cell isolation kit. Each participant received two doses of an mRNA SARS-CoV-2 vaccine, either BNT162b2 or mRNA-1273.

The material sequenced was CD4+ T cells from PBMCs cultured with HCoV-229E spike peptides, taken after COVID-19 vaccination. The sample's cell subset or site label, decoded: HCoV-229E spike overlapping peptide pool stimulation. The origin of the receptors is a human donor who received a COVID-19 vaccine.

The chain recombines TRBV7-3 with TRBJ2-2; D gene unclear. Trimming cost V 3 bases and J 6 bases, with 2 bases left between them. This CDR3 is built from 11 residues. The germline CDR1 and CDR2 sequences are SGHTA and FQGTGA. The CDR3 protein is CASSLAGELFF. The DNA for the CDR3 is TGTGCCAGCAGCTTGGCCGGGGAGCTGTTTTTT. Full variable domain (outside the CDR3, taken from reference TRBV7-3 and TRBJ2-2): GAGVSQTPSNKVTEKGKYVELRCDPISGHTALYWYRQSLGQGPEFLIYFQGTGAADDSGLPNDRFFAVRPEGSVSTLKIQRTERGDSAVYLCASSLAGELFFGEGSRLTVL.

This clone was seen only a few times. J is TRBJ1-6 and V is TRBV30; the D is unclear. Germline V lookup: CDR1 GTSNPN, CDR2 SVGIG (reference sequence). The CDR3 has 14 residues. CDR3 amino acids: CAASQSSYNSPLHF. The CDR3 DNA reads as TGTGCTGCCTCACAGAGCTCCTATAATTCACCCCTCCACTTT.